This T cell receptor beta chain was observed in a study of T cells in Graves' hyperthyroidism and ophthalmopathy. Study conclusions and caveats: From stable hyperthyroidism, ophthalmopathy was separated by a 13 V-J model.

There were TCR beta CDR3 regions amplified from RNA transcripts. Researchers ran a first-round RT-PCR on the TCR CDR3 using the HTBI primer set. One entry per CDR3 protein results from TCRdb running MiXCR on the multiplex PCR reads. The sample lists about 770,000 distinct CDR3 sequences, about 17% occurring once. A remark on this clonotype: Antigen specificity is unknown.

Patients aged 18 to 65 with hyperthyroidism were newly diagnosed, with duration under 2 months. The source is a woman aged 50 to 60 with Graves' hyperthyroidism that later progressed to Graves' ophthalmopathy. The sequenced sample was blood.

CDR3 in amino acids: CASSFDRLVYNEQFF. DNA for the CDR3: TGTGCCAGCAGTTTCGACAGGTTGGTCTACAATGAGCAGTTCTTC. The chain joins TRBV7-2 to TRBJ2-1; D may be TRBD1 (6 bases). This CDR3 contains 15 residues. V lost 6 bases to trimming and J lost 3 bases, with 15 bases between them. Germline values: CDR1 SGHTA, CDR2 FQGNSA.